This T cell receptor beta chain is from a study of blood T cell repertoires in COVID-19. Sequencing was performed with immunoSEQ multiplex PCR; in TCRdb, only in-frame clones are kept and a portion is missing. The sample consists of about 89,000 clones, 88% of them appearing once. Trimming pared 4 bases from V and 2 bases from J, leaving 5 bases between. The CDR3 is 11 amino acids. Germline V gives CDR1 SQVTM, CDR2 ANQGSEA. V usage is TRBV29-1 and J usage is TRBJ2-5, with TRBD2 as a possible D gene (5 bases). The source material was peripheral blood. The clonotype originates from a man in his 60s with acute or convalescent COVID-19. The CDR3 nucleotides read TGCAGCGTTGGGACTCAAGAGACCCAGTACTTC. Its translation: CSVGTQETQYF.